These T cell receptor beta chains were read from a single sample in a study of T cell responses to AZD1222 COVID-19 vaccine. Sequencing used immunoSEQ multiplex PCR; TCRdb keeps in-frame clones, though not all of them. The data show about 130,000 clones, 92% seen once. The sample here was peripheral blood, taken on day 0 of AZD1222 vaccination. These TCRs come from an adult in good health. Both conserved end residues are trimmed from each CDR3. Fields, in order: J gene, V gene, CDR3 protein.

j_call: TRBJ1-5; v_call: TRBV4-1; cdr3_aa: ASSQSGNQPQH
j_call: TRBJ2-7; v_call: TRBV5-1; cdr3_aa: ASLYGTGRTHYEQY
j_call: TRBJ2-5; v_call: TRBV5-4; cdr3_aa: ASSLAGDRGGETQY
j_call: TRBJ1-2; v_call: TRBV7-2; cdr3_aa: ASRPGQASVYT
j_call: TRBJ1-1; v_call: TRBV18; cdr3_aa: ASSPRDQLGNTEAF
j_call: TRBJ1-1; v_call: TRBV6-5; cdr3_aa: ASTVTGGTEAF
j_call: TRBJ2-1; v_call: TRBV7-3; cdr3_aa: ASSLMTSGYEQF
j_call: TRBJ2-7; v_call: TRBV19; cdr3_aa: ASSTTGANYEQY
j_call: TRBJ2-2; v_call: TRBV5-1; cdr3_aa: ASNDRGNTGELF
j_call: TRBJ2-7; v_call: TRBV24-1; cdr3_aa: ATSDNGGSYEQY
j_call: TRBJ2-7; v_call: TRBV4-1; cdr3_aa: ASSQVPSRVGYEQY
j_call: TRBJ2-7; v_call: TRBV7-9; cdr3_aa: ASSRASYEQY
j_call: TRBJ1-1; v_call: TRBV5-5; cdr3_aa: ASSVGQGGTEAF
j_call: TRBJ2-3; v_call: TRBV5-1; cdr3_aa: ASSLGLAPSDTQY
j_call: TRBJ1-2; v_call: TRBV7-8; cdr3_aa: ASSLAGISYGYT
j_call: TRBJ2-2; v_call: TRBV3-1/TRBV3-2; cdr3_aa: ASSHYLASNTGELF
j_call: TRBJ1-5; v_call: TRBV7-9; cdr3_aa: ASSLGWQPQH
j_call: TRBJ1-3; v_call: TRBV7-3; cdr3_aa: ASSPRGSSGNTIY
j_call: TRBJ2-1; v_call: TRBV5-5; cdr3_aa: ASSLDGDSYNEQF
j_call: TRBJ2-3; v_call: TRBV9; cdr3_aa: ASSVSWAGITDTQY
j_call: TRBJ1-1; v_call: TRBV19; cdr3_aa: ASSLEDGYTEAF
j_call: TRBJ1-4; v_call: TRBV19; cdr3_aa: ASMKQTEKLF
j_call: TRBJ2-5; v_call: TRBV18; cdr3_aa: ASSKTGFEETQY
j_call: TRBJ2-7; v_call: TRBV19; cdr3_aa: ASSIGKARYEQY
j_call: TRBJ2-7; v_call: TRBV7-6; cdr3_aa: ASSRAGGPSYEQY
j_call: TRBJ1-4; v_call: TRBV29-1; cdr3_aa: SVVGTGGEKLF
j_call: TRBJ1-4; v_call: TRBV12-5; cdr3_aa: ASGARKDGVF
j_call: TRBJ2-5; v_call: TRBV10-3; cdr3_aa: ASKGLQETQY
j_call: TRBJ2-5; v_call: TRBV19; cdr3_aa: ASSTTGQETQY
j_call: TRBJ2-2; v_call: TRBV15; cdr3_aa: ATSREEETGELF
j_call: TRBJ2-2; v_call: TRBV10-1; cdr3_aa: ASSGSSRPTTLTGELF
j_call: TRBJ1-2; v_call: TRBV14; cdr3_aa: ASSQMDSIYGYT
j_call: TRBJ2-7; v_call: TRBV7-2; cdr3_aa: ASSSGREKGEQY
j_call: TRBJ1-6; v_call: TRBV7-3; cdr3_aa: ASSSTGYNSPLH
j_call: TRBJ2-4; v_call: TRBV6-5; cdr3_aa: ASSLQGVAKNIQY
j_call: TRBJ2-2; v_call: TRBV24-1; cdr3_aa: ATRPGSDTGELF
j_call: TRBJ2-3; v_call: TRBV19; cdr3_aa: ASSIYSGVSTDTQY
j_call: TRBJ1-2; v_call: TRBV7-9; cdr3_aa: ASSPQGYYGYT
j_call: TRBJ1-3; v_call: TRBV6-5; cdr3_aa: ASSYSGGSGNTIY
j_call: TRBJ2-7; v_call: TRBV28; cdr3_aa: ASSLPGGGPYEQY
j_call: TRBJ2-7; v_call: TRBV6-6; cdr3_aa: ASSTGGDNEQY
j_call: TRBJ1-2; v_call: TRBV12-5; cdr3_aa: ASGPSGGNYGYT